The clone carrying this TCR beta chain qualifies as medium-sized. Its antigen is still unknown. The data were obtained in a study of somatic mutations in cytotoxic T cells in rheumatoid arthritis. Study-level information: Flow sorting of some V beta antibody-stained T cells reached nearly 100% purity, with V beta1+ cells also TCRB-sequenced.

TCRdb's copy holds only in-frame clones and misses some; the assay was immunoSEQ multiplex PCR. The table has some 29,000 clones, 70% to 90% seen once; the top ten hold over 9%. Magnetic beads with positive selection isolated CD4+ and CD8+ fractions, whose purity was verified by flow cytometry. Germline V CDR1 and CDR2: LGHNA, YNFKEQ. Trimming at V came to 0 bases and at J to 7 bases, leaving 6 bases not matched to a gene. CDR3 length: 17 amino acids. Findings and limits, study-wide: Unlike healthy controls, rheumatoid arthritis patients had CD8+ clonality that increased with age.

The rearrangement uses TRBV4-2 and TRBJ2-2, with TRBD1 matching 12 bases. The clonotype originates from an adult with rheumatoid arthritis. Sequenced input: CD8+ T cells sorted from blood. CDR3 loop: CASSQDGGTGGYGELFF. Here the CDR3 DNA reads TGTGCCAGCAGCCAAGATGGAGGGACAGGGGGCTACGGGGAGCTGTTTTTT.